The 20 T cell receptor beta chains in this list originate from one sample, sequenced in a study of blood T cell repertoires in COVID-19. Some clones are missing from TCRdb's copy, which holds only in-frame ones; the method was immunoSEQ multiplex PCR. The sample lists under 200,000 clones, around 83% occurring once. Input material: peripheral blood. The origin of the receptors is a woman aged 80 or over in a cohort sampled during active or convalescent COVID-19.

The genes are TRBV6-1 and TRBJ1-6; tentatively, D is TRBD1 (5 bases). Germline values: CDR1 MNHNS, CDR2 SASEGT. The CDR3 covers 16 residues. Trimming removed 4 bases from V and 6 bases from J, with 16 bases in between. CDR3 coding DNA: TGTGCCAGCAGTGTGGGTCCCAGAAGGGGTAATTCACCCCTCCACTTT. This encodes CASSVGPRRGNSPLHF.

The V gene is TRBV6-2 or TRBV6-3, the J gene TRBJ1-1; D unresolved. V was clipped by 4 bases and J by 12 bases, with 12 bases between them. Germline values: CDR1 MNHEY, CDR2 SVGEGT. The CDR3 has 11 residues. CDR3 bases: TGTGCCAGCAGTTTCGGGAGGGTGCCTTTCTTT. Amino acid sequence: CASSFGRVPFF.

A single count supports this clone. The rearrangement joins TRBV7-9 to TRBJ1-2; D remains unclear. The germline CDR1 and CDR2 sequences are SEHNR and FQNEAQ (reference sequence). The CDR3 is 14 amino acids. V lost 3 bases and J 0 bases, leaving 8 bases between the germline ends. The DNA of the CDR3 is TGTGCCAGCAGCTTCAACAGCCCTAACTATGGCTACACCTTC. Residues: CASSFNSPNYGYTF.

The sample holds one count of this clone. V and J are TRBV5-6 and TRBJ2-3; a weak D match, TRBD2 (5 bases). In germline, CDR1 is SGHDT, CDR2 YYEEEE. The CDR3 spans 15 residues. The V end lost 4 bases, the J end lost 6 bases, and 18 bases lay between the germline ends. CDR3 sequence: CASSEGAGTGDTQYF. CDR3 DNA sequence: TGTGCCAGCAGCGAGGGTGCGGGTACGGGGGATACGCAGTATTTT.

J is TRBJ1-2 and V is TRBV18, with a possible D match to TRBD1 (6 bases). There are 13 residues in the CDR3. V was shortened by 5 bases and J by 12 bases, with 19 bases between the two germline ends. Germline CDR1 and CDR2: KGHSH and LQKENI. The CDR3 DNA is TGTGCCAGCTCATCGACTACAGGGCTGGGAGACACCTTC. Its protein product is CASSSTTGLGDTF. The entire variable domain, with the rest obtained from reference TRBV18 and TRBJ1-2, is as follows: NAGVMQNPRHLVRRRGQEARLRCSPMKGHSHVYWYRQLPEEGLKFMVYLQKENIIDESGMPKERFSAEFPKEGPSILRIQQVVRGDSAAYFCASSSTTGLGDTFGSGTRLTVV.

This clone was recorded only once. The gene calls are TRBV25-1 and TRBJ2-5, with TRBD2 matching 8 bases. CDR1 and CDR2 (germline): MGHDK, SYGVNS. J gave up 5 bases and V 1 base, and 9 bases lay outside the gene matches. This CDR3 has 16 residues. CDR3 protein: CASSELIRGGAETQYF. The CDR3 region has the DNA TGTGCCAGCAGTGAATTAATTCGGGGGGGAGCGGAGACCCAGTACTTC.

This chain joins TRBV5-1 and TRBJ2-3, with 7 positions matching TRBD2. Per the germline V gene, CDR1 is SGHRS and CDR2 is YFSETQ. There are 16 residues in the CDR3. The V and J ends lost 0 bases and 2 bases, in that order; junction bases with no gene match: 6. For the CDR3, the DNA is TGCGCCAGCAGCTTGGGCTCGGGGGGATCCACAGATACGCAGTATTTT. It codes for CASSLGSGGSTDTQYF.

The rearrangement links TRBV5-1 to TRBJ2-3; D is possibly TRBD2 (5 bases). This CDR3 region has 13 residues. The germline V gene has CDR1 SGHRS and CDR2 YFSETQ. Trimming removed 2 bases at V and 6 bases at J, with 10 bases between. The CDR3 spells CASSLSGMDTQYF. DNA of the CDR3: TGCGCCAGCAGCTTATCCGGGATGGATACGCAGTATTTT. The entire variable domain, with the rest obtained from reference TRBV5-1 and TRBJ2-3, is as follows: KAGVTQTPRYLIKTRGQQVTLSCSPISGHRSVSWYQQTPGQGLQFLFEYFSETQRNKGNFPGRFSGRQFSNSRSEMNVSTLELGDSALYLCASSLSGMDTQYFGPGTRLTVL.

The CDR3 DNA reads TGTGCCAGCAGTTGGGCAGGGCAGACTGGCTACACCTTC. Encoded protein: CASSWAGQTGYTF. This sequence joins TRBV6-2 or TRBV6-3 and TRBJ1-2; D is perhaps TRBD1 (5 bases). The germline V gene has CDR1 MNHEY and CDR2 SVGEGT. V was shortened by 4 bases and J by 7 bases, with 13 bases between the two germline ends. The CDR3 runs 13 residues.

The chain carries TRBV5-5 and TRBJ1-2; perhaps TRBD1 as D (6 bases). Germline loops: CDR1 SGHKS, CDR2 YYEKEE (reference sequence). V lost 8 bases to trimming and J lost 0 bases, with 11 bases between them. The CDR3 has 13 amino acids. CDR3 protein: CASLQGANYGYTF. The CDR3 DNA reads as TGTGCCAGTCTACAGGGAGCTAACTATGGCTACACCTTC.

The chain joins TRBV11-2 to TRBJ1-2; D is unclear. The CDR3 consists of 12 residues. V shed 5 bases and J shed 8 bases, with 12 bases lying between them. Germline-derived CDR1 and CDR2 are SGHAT and FQNNGV. CDR3 nucleotide sequence: TGTGCCAGCAGCCAAAGGAGGGCGGGCTACACCTTC. It codes for CASSQRRAGYTF.

The chain uses TRBV11-3 and TRBJ1-2, with 7 bases aligning to TRBD1. CDR3 size: 17 residues. Germline V gene lookup returns CDR1 SGHNT and CDR2 YENEEA. With V trimmed by 5 bases and J by 1 base, 13 bases remained unmatched. CDR3 amino acids: CASSADRWGSLNYGYTF. The CDR3 bases are TGTGCCAGCAGCGCGGACAGGTGGGGATCACTTAACTATGGCTACACCTTC.

This rearrangement joins TRBV19 to TRBJ1-5, with D hard to call. Per the germline V gene, CDR1 is LNHDA and CDR2 is SQIVND (reference sequence). With 7 bases removed from V and 2 bases from J, the gap between germline ends came to 18 bases. This CDR3 spans 16 amino acids. The DNA of the CDR3 is TGTGCCAGTATCCCAAAGGCGGAGGAACGCAATCAGCCCCAGCATTTT. Its protein is CASIPKAEERNQPQHF.

The CDR3 region is CASSIGQLASPLHF. The CDR3 bases are TGTGCCAGTAGTATTGGGCAGTTGGCATCACCCCTCCACTTT. The chain combines TRBV19 with TRBJ1-6; D gene ambiguous. The ends were cut back, 3 bases at V and 10 bases at J, with 13 bases in the middle. CDR1 and CDR2 (germline): LNHDA, SQIVND (reference sequence). This CDR3 has 14 residues. The entire variable domain, with the rest obtained from reference TRBV19 and TRBJ1-6, is as follows: DGGITQSPKYLFRKEGQNVTLSCEQNLNHDAMYWYRQDPGQGLRLIYYSQIVNDFQKGDIAEGYSVSREKKESFPLTVTSAQKNPTAFYLCASSIGQLASPLHFGNGTRLTVT.

V is TRBV7-2 and J is TRBJ2-7; TRBD1 matches at 7 bases. The CDR3 extends over 16 amino acids. Germline loops: CDR1 SGHTA, CDR2 FQGNSA. V dropped 8 bases and J dropped 2; count of bases not matched to a gene: 15. CDR3 in amino acids: CASPIVSGTATYEQYF. The CDR3 DNA sequence: TGTGCCAGCCCAATAGTCTCCGGGACAGCTACCTACGAGCAGTACTTC.

CDR3 protein: CASSQEGPPSGANVLTF. In DNA, the CDR3 is TGCGCCAGCAGCCAAGAGGGGCCCCCCTCTGGGGCCAACGTCCTGACTTTC. The genes are TRBV4-3 and TRBJ2-6; weak D call: TRBD1 (5 bases). Germline loops: CDR1 LGHNA, CDR2 YSLEER. Trimming removed 0 bases at V and 0 bases at J, with 9 bases between. The CDR3 is 17 amino acids.

V gene TRBV2 combines with J gene TRBJ1-1; 9 bases align to TRBD1. The CDR3 is made up of 13 amino acids. V trimming: 10 bases; J trimming: 4 bases; junction bases outside the gene matches: 7. Germline V CDR1 and CDR2: SNHLY, FYNNEI. As DNA, the CDR3 is TGTGCCACCGCTGGACAGGGGCCCACTGAAGCTTTCTTT. Translation: CATAGQGPTEAFF.

The chain couples TRBV27 to TRBJ1-5; TRBD1 might be the D (5 bases). The CDR3 runs 12 residues. The germline V and J ends were trimmed by 4 bases and 8 bases, with 9 bases remaining between them. Looked up from germline, CDR1 is MNHEY and CDR2 is SMNVEV (reference sequence). Written as DNA, the CDR3 is TGTGCCAGCAGTTCCTCGGGGGAGCCCCAGCATTTT. Amino acid sequence: CASSSSGEPQHF.

This clone was seen a handful of times. The V gene is TRBV6-6, the J gene TRBJ1-5, with D perhaps matching TRBD1 (6 bases). This CDR3 is built from 15 residues. Trimming removed 6 bases at V and 0 bases at J, with 12 bases between. The germline V gene encodes CDR1 MNHNY and CDR2 SVGAGI (reference sequence). CDR3 DNA sequence: TGTGCCAGCAGACACAGGGTGGATAGCAATCAGCCCCAGCATTTT. Translating gives CASRHRVDSNQPQHF.

This chain links TRBV3-1 (or the pseudogene TRBV3-2) with TRBJ2-3, with D possibly matching TRBD1 (5 bases). Germline CDR1 is LGHDT and CDR2 is YNNKEL (reference sequence). The CDR3 consists of 18 residues. V lost 4 bases to trimming and J lost 5 bases, with 25 bases between them. The CDR3: CASSLGPILGSRGDTQYF. The CDR3, as DNA: TGTGCCAGCAGCCTTGGACCTATACTGGGGTCTAGGGGAGATACGCAGTATTTT.